This TCR beta chain was captured in a study of blood T cell repertoires in COVID-19. V was clipped by 1 base and J by 7 bases, with 13 bases between them. CDR1 and CDR2 from the germline V gene are GTSNPN and SVGIG (reference sequence). The CDR3 length is 13 residues. Produced via immunoSEQ multiplex PCR; TCRdb's table is partial and in-frame only. The sample records fewer than 100,000 clones, approximately 86% being singletons. The source material was peripheral blood. V usage is TRBV30 and J usage is TRBJ1-1; D uncertain. The source is a man aged 55-75 years with acute or convalescent COVID-19. The CDR3 sequence: CAWSGKRRFEAFF. The CDR3 DNA is TGTGCCTGGAGTGGCAAGCGAAGATTTGAAGCTTTCTTT.